A selection of T cell receptor beta chains follows, all from one sample in a study of PD-1 blockade in classical Hodgkin lymphoma. The data were produced by immunoSEQ multiplex PCR, yet TCRdb's version contains in-frame clones alone and is incomplete. The top ten hold roughly a tenth of the sample, which has about 58,000 clones, approximately 90% seen once. Sample: peripheral blood mononuclear cells (PBMCs), taken before the second cycle of nivolumab. These receptors were taken from a human donor with classical Hodgkin lymphoma. The CDR3 runs from the conserved cysteine through the conserved F or W. Each record gives: V gene, J gene, D gene, clone size, CDR3 DNA, CDR3 protein. A D gene is named only where the DNA matches it firmly. A row's size may be missing; if present it is once, few, many or a size class.

v_call: TRBV6-5; j_call: TRBJ1-3; d_call: .; clone_size: .; cdr3_nt: TGTGCCAGCAGTTACGGTCAGCCCCTCTCTGGAAACACCATATATTTT; cdr3_aa: CASSYGQPLSGNTIYF
v_call: TRBV27; j_call: TRBJ2-5; d_call: .; clone_size: .; cdr3_nt: TGTGCCAGCAGTTTACTGGCGGAACAAGAGACCCAGTACTTC; cdr3_aa: CASSLLAEQETQYF
v_call: TRBV9; j_call: TRBJ1-4; d_call: .; clone_size: .; cdr3_nt: TGTGCCAGCAGCGAAGGGGGGTTCGATGAAAAACTGTTTTTT; cdr3_aa: CASSEGGFDEKLFF
v_call: TRBV28; j_call: TRBJ2-3; d_call: TRBD2; clone_size: .; cdr3_nt: TGTGCCAGCAGTTTATCCCGACTAGCGGGTAGCACAGATACGCAGTATTTT; cdr3_aa: CASSLSRLAGSTDTQYF
v_call: TRBV2; j_call: TRBJ1-1; d_call: .; clone_size: .; cdr3_nt: TGTGCCAGCAGTGGGAGGGGGGGCGGCACTGAAGCTTTCTTT; cdr3_aa: CASSGRGGGTEAFF
v_call: TRBV29-1; j_call: TRBJ2-6; d_call: .; clone_size: .; cdr3_nt: TGCAGCGCAGGCATTTCCTCTGGGGCCAACGTCCTGACTTTC; cdr3_aa: CSAGISSGANVLTF
v_call: TRBV2; j_call: TRBJ1-5; d_call: TRBD1; clone_size: .; cdr3_nt: TGTGCCAGCAGCCGGGACAGAGACAATCAGCCCCAGCATTTT; cdr3_aa: CASSRDRDNQPQHF
v_call: TRBV7-9; j_call: TRBJ2-3; d_call: TRBD2; clone_size: .; cdr3_nt: TGTGCCAGCAGCCCAGCTAGCGGGAGGGGCGCAGATACGCAGTATTTT; cdr3_aa: CASSPASGRGADTQYF
v_call: TRBV19; j_call: TRBJ2-5; d_call: .; clone_size: .; cdr3_nt: TGTGCCAGTAGTAGTCTCGGGACGTCTGAACGGGGAACGTGGGAGACCCAGTACTTC; cdr3_aa: CASSSLGTSERGTWETQYF
v_call: TRBV23-1; j_call: TRBJ1-5; d_call: TRBD1; clone_size: .; cdr3_nt: TGCGCCAGCAGTCAGGGACAGGGCAGCAATCAGCCCCAGCATTTT; cdr3_aa: CASSQGQGSNQPQHF
v_call: TRBV7-4; j_call: TRBJ2-3; d_call: .; clone_size: .; cdr3_nt: TGTGCCAGCAGCTCGGGCCCGCCTGCCCCCCGAGATACGCAGTATTTT; cdr3_aa: CASSSGPPAPRDTQYF
v_call: TRBV9; j_call: TRBJ2-7; d_call: .; clone_size: .; cdr3_nt: TGTGCCAGCAGCGTCGACAGTATATACGAGCAGTACTTC; cdr3_aa: CASSVDSIYEQYF
v_call: TRBV7-8; j_call: TRBJ2-1; d_call: .; clone_size: .; cdr3_nt: TGTGCCAGCAGCTTAGGACAATTTATGAATGAGCAGTTCTTC; cdr3_aa: CASSLGQFMNEQFF
v_call: TRBV5-1; j_call: TRBJ2-7; d_call: .; clone_size: .; cdr3_nt: TGCGCCAGCAGCTTGGATACGGGGGTTAACTACGAGCAGTACTTC; cdr3_aa: CASSLDTGVNYEQYF
v_call: TRBV25-1; j_call: TRBJ1-2; d_call: .; clone_size: .; cdr3_nt: TGTGCCAGCAGTGAATACCAGGCGGTTGGGGATGGCTACACCTTC; cdr3_aa: CASSEYQAVGDGYTF
v_call: TRBV30; j_call: TRBJ2-7; d_call: TRBD1; clone_size: .; cdr3_nt: TGTGCCTGGAGTGTAGGCACAGGGGGTTACTACGAGCAGTACTTC; cdr3_aa: CAWSVGTGGYYEQYF
v_call: TRBV6-5; j_call: TRBJ2-5; d_call: .; clone_size: .; cdr3_nt: TGTGCCAGCAGTTACTGGGCGGGAGAGACCCAGTACTTC; cdr3_aa: CASSYWAGETQYF
v_call: TRBV19; j_call: TRBJ2-4; d_call: TRBD1; clone_size: once; cdr3_nt: TGTGCCAGTAGTATACTGGGTGGGACAGGGGCGGACATTCAGTACTTC; cdr3_aa: CASSILGGTGADIQYF
v_call: TRBV11-2; j_call: TRBJ2-1; d_call: .; clone_size: once; cdr3_nt: TGTGCCAGCAGCTTAGACCCCCTAGCTTCCTCCTACAATGAGCAGTTCTTC; cdr3_aa: CASSLDPLASSYNEQFF
v_call: TRBV6-1; j_call: TRBJ1-5; d_call: .; clone_size: .; cdr3_nt: TGTGCCAGCAGTGAACTTTTTAGCGGGGTTCCTCAGCCCCAGCATTTT; cdr3_aa: CASSELFSGVPQPQHF
v_call: TRBV18; j_call: TRBJ2-5; d_call: TRBD2; clone_size: .; cdr3_nt: TGTGCCAGCTCCCCAGGGCTAGCGGGAGTTCCGACCCAGTACTTC; cdr3_aa: CASSPGLAGVPTQYF
v_call: TRBV9; j_call: TRBJ2-1; d_call: TRBD2; clone_size: .; cdr3_nt: TGTGCCAGCAGCGTCAGCGGGGGGGCGTCTTCCAATGAGCAGTTCTTC; cdr3_aa: CASSVSGGASSNEQFF
v_call: TRBV25-1; j_call: TRBJ1-3; d_call: TRBD1; clone_size: .; cdr3_nt: TGTGCCAGCAGCGCTCAGGGGGTCGGAAACACCATATATTTT; cdr3_aa: CASSAQGVGNTIYF
v_call: TRBV15; j_call: TRBJ1-2; d_call: TRBD1; clone_size: .; cdr3_nt: TGTGCCACCAGCCTCGACAGGGACTATGGCTACACCTTC; cdr3_aa: CATSLDRDYGYTF
v_call: TRBV2; j_call: TRBJ1-5; d_call: TRBD1; clone_size: .; cdr3_nt: TGTGCCAGCAGGGAGGGGGCTCAAGACAATCAGCCCCAGCATTTT; cdr3_aa: CASREGAQDNQPQHF
v_call: TRBV2; j_call: TRBJ1-2; d_call: .; clone_size: .; cdr3_nt: TGTGCCAACCCGGACGGGGGAACGGGGGGCTACACCTTC; cdr3_aa: CANPDGGTGGYTF
v_call: TRBV27; j_call: TRBJ2-7; d_call: TRBD1; clone_size: once; cdr3_nt: TGTGCCAGCAGTTGGTCGGACAGGCAGCACGAGCAGTACTTC; cdr3_aa: CASSWSDRQHEQYF
v_call: TRBV25-1; j_call: TRBJ2-7; d_call: .; clone_size: .; cdr3_nt: TGTGCCAGCAGCTTCGGAACCTACGAGCAGTACTTC; cdr3_aa: CASSFGTYEQYF
v_call: TRBV2; j_call: TRBJ2-1; d_call: .; clone_size: .; cdr3_nt: TGTGCCAGCAGTGCCCTGGCTACCGACAATGAGCAGTTCTTC; cdr3_aa: CASSALATDNEQFF
v_call: TRBV27; j_call: TRBJ2-3; d_call: TRBD1; clone_size: .; cdr3_nt: TGTGCCAGCAGTTTCGAGGGGGCCGGAGATACGCAGTATTTT; cdr3_aa: CASSFEGAGDTQYF
v_call: TRBV12-5; j_call: TRBJ2-1; d_call: .; clone_size: .; cdr3_nt: TGTGCTAGTGGTTTGATTCAGGGGGGCAATGAGCAGTTCTTC; cdr3_aa: CASGLIQGGNEQFF
v_call: TRBV27; j_call: TRBJ2-1; d_call: TRBD2; clone_size: .; cdr3_nt: TGTGCCAGCAGCCGAAGGGGACTAGCGGGAGTGAATGAGCAGTTCTTC; cdr3_aa: CASSRRGLAGVNEQFF
v_call: TRBV2; j_call: TRBJ2-1; d_call: TRBD1; clone_size: .; cdr3_nt: TGTGCCAGCAGTGAACCCGACAGGGTGTACGGCAATGAGCAGTTCTTC; cdr3_aa: CASSEPDRVYGNEQFF
v_call: TRBV13; j_call: TRBJ2-7; d_call: .; clone_size: once; cdr3_nt: TGTGCCAGCAGCTCTTCGGCCAGGGACGAGCAGTACTTC; cdr3_aa: CASSSSARDEQYF
v_call: TRBV9; j_call: TRBJ2-2; d_call: TRBD1; clone_size: .; cdr3_nt: TGTGCCAGCAGCCCCCAGGACAGGGGATCCACCGGGGAGCTGTTTTTT; cdr3_aa: CASSPQDRGSTGELFF
v_call: TRBV7-7; j_call: TRBJ2-7; d_call: .; clone_size: .; cdr3_nt: TGTGCCAGCAGCTTAGGGGGGGCCCCAGTTAAGTCGATCCAGTACTTC; cdr3_aa: CASSLGGAPVKSIQYF
v_call: TRBV7-9; j_call: TRBJ2-1; d_call: TRBD1; clone_size: .; cdr3_nt: TGTGCCAGCAGCCTCCTTGGGCAGGGGGACCAAGAGCAGTTCTTC; cdr3_aa: CASSLLGQGDQEQFF
v_call: TRBV27; j_call: TRBJ2-7; d_call: TRBD2; clone_size: .; cdr3_nt: TGTGCCAGCAGTTTATCGCGGGGGGCCTACGAGCAGTACTTC; cdr3_aa: CASSLSRGAYEQYF
v_call: TRBV28; j_call: TRBJ2-7; d_call: TRBD2; clone_size: .; cdr3_nt: TGTGCCAGCAGCACCATCAGCGGGAACACCTACGAGCAGTACTTC; cdr3_aa: CASSTISGNTYEQYF
v_call: TRBV21-1; j_call: TRBJ1-4; d_call: .; clone_size: .; cdr3_nt: TGTGCCAGCAGCCCGGGGGAGGGGAATGAAAAACTGTTTTTT; cdr3_aa: CASSPGEGNEKLFF
v_call: TRBV30; j_call: TRBJ2-5; d_call: .; clone_size: .; cdr3_nt: TGTGCCTGGAGTGTAATCCGGGAGACCCAGTACTTC; cdr3_aa: CAWSVIRETQYF
v_call: TRBV13; j_call: TRBJ1-1; d_call: .; clone_size: .; cdr3_nt: TGTGCCAGCAGCTTTTACTCGGGGGGGACTGAAGCTTTCTTT; cdr3_aa: CASSFYSGGTEAFF
v_call: TRBV15; j_call: TRBJ1-2; d_call: TRBD1; clone_size: once; cdr3_nt: TGTGCCACCAGTCACTTCCAGGGGGGATATGGCTACACCTTC; cdr3_aa: CATSHFQGGYGYTF
v_call: TRBV9; j_call: TRBJ2-1; d_call: .; clone_size: .; cdr3_nt: TGTGCCAGCAGCGTAGTAGTTTCAGGTGAGCAGTTCTTC; cdr3_aa: CASSVVVSGEQFF
v_call: TRBV19; j_call: TRBJ2-1; d_call: .; clone_size: .; cdr3_nt: TGTGCCAGTAGTATCCCAACGGACAGACGAAGTAACAATGAGCAGTTCTTC; cdr3_aa: CASSIPTDRRSNNEQFF
v_call: TRBV19; j_call: TRBJ2-7; d_call: .; clone_size: .; cdr3_nt: TGTGCCAGTAGCACCGACGGGGAGCAGTACTTC; cdr3_aa: CASSTDGEQYF
v_call: TRBV7-6; j_call: TRBJ1-5; d_call: .; clone_size: .; cdr3_nt: TGTGCCAGCAGCCGGGACAGCAATCAGCCCCAGCATTTT; cdr3_aa: CASSRDSNQPQHF
v_call: TRBV29-1; j_call: TRBJ1-1; d_call: TRBD1; clone_size: .; cdr3_nt: TGCAGCGTTGAAGGGGCAGGGGGCGGGGGCACTGAAGCTTTCTTT; cdr3_aa: CSVEGAGGGGTEAFF